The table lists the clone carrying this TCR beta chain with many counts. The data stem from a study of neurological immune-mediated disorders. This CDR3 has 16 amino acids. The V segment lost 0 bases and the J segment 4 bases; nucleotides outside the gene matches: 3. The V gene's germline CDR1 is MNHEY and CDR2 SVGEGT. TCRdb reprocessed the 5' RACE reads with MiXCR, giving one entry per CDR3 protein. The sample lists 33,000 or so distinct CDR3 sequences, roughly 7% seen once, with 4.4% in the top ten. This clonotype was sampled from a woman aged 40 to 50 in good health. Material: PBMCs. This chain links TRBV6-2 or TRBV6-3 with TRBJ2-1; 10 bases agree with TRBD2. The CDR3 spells CASSYSMTSGYNEQFF. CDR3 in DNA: TGTGCCAGCAGTTACTCGATGACTAGCGGGTACAATGAGCAGTTCTTC.